This is a list of T cell receptor beta chains from one sample in a study of shared clonotypes between healthy human individuals. Measured with immunoSEQ multiplex PCR; TCRdb has only the in-frame clones, and not every one. The table lists 1 million to 1.2 million clones, 60% to 80% of them singletons, with approximately 0.9% in the top ten. The sample comprised memory CD4+ T cells from PBMCs. The receptors were sampled from a man aged 18 to 30 in good health. Some clones in this sample may be carry-over from other donors' samples. Both conserved end residues are part of each CDR3. The order of the fields is V gene, clone size, D gene, J gene, CDR3 protein, CDR3 DNA. A D gene is named only where the DNA matches it firmly. Size is omitted from some rows. Given values are once, few, many or a class for expanded clones.

TRBV2	.	.	TRBJ1-5	CASSGRWRQPQHF	TGTGCCAGCAGTGGACGATGGAGACAGCCCCAGCATTTT
TRBV7-8	.	.	TRBJ2-5	CASSRTRGLAETQYF	TGTGCCAGCAGCCGAACCCGCGGGTTGGCAGAGACCCAGTACTTC
TRBV7-3	.	TRBD1	TRBJ1-1	CASSLLGTVTEAFF	TGTGCCAGCAGCTTACTCGGGACAGTCACTGAAGCTTTCTTT
TRBV28	.	.	TRBJ1-2	CASSLGSLGYTF	TGTGCCAGCAGTTTAGGATCGTTGGGCTACACCTTC
TRBV6-4	.	TRBD2	TRBJ2-1	CASSVTAGTYNEQFF	TGTGCCAGCAGTGTCACAGCGGGAACTTACAATGAGCAGTTCTTC
TRBV5-1	.	.	TRBJ2-5	CASSLNVRQETQYF	TGCGCCAGCAGCTTGAACGTCAGACAAGAGACCCAGTACTTC
TRBV4-1	.	.	TRBJ1-1	CASSQGQLQINTEAFF	TGCGCCAGCAGCCAAGGTCAGCTTCAAATTAACACTGAAGCTTTCTTT
TRBV19	.	TRBD2	TRBJ2-7	CASSTSGTSYEQYF	TGTGCCAGTAGCACTAGCGGTACCTCCTACGAGCAGTACTTC
TRBV5-1	.	TRBD1	TRBJ2-7	CASSLDRSEQYF	TGCGCCAGCAGTCTGGACAGGTCCGAGCAGTACTTC
TRBV28	.	TRBD1	TRBJ1-2	CASSPPQGSGGYTF	TGTGCCAGCAGTCCACCACAGGGGTCGGGTGGCTACACCTTC
TRBV19	.	.	TRBJ1-3	CASSVTGTFSGNTIYF	TGTGCCAGTAGTGTCACCGGGACCTTCTCTGGAAACACCATATATTTT
TRBV10-1	.	TRBD2	TRBJ2-1	CASSTSGSAYNEQFF	TGCGCCAGCAGTACTAGCGGGAGTGCCTACAATGAGCAGTTCTTC
TRBV7-2	.	TRBD1	TRBJ1-2	CASSPNRGGGGYTF	TGTGCCAGCAGCCCAAACAGGGGAGGAGGTGGCTACACCTTC
TRBV9	.	.	TRBJ2-1	CASSVAKGGTSYNEQFF	TGTGCCAGCAGCGTAGCCAAGGGGGGGACATCCTACAATGAGCAGTTCTTC
TRBV7-8	.	TRBD1	TRBJ1-4	CASSSTGIFTNEKLFF	TGTGCCAGCAGCTCGACAGGGATATTCACTAATGAAAAACTGTTTTTT
TRBV5-1	.	.	TRBJ2-5	CASSAEVGLGETQYF	TGCGCCAGCAGCGCCGAAGTGGGATTGGGCGAGACCCAGTACTTC
TRBV19	.	TRBD1	TRBJ2-7	CASRTGTGNQYF	TGTGCCAGTAGAACCGGGACAGGGAATCAGTACTTC
TRBV9	.	.	TRBJ2-5	CASSVAPQETQYF	TGTGCCAGCAGCGTAGCCCCGCAAGAGACCCAGTACTTC
TRBV19	.	.	TRBJ2-1	CASSIDLAGPEVF	TGTGCCAGTAGTATTGATCTGGCGGGACCAGAGGTCTTC
TRBV6-4	few	TRBD2	TRBJ2-1	CASSAGTSGRGSGYNEQFF	TGTGCCAGCAGTGCGGGGACTAGCGGGAGGGGGAGTGGGTACAATGAGCAGTTCTTC
TRBV7-8	.	.	TRBJ2-1	CASSLVTSWQGEQFF	TGTGCCAGCAGCTTAGTGACCTCATGGCAGGGTGAGCAGTTCTTC
TRBV28	.	TRBD1	TRBJ2-5	CASSPTSGTGANF	TGTGCCAGCAGTCCAACATCCGGGACAGGGGCAAACTTC
TRBV28	.	TRBD2	TRBJ2-1	CATGTSGRGEQFF	TGTGCCACCGGGACTAGCGGGAGAGGTGAGCAGTTCTTC
TRBV7-2	.	TRBD1	TRBJ2-7	CASSRDRVAYEQYF	TGTGCCAGCAGCCGCGACAGGGTGGCCTACGAGCAGTACTTC
TRBV29-1	.	.	TRBJ2-7	CSVEDSGYEQYF	TGCAGCGTTGAAGATTCAGGCTACGAGCAGTACTTC
TRBV11-2	few	.	TRBJ2-7	CASSFQGHEQYF	TGTGCCAGCAGCTTCCAGGGGCACGAGCAGTACTTC
TRBV27	.	TRBD1	TRBJ1-1	CASSLLDRGGGTEAFF	TGTGCCAGCAGTTTATTGGACAGGGGCGGGGGCACTGAAGCTTTCTTT
TRBV5-8	.	.	TRBJ1-5	CASSLLRGKGNQPQHF	TGTGCCAGCAGCTTGCTGAGGGGTAAAGGCAATCAGCCCCAGCATTTT
TRBV5-1	few	.	TRBJ2-6	CASSLPDLSGANVLTF	TGCGCCAGCAGCTTGCCCGACCTCTCTGGGGCCAACGTCCTGACTTTC
TRBV7-9	.	TRBD1	TRBJ2-5	CASSSSTGGRETQYF	TGTGCCAGCAGCAGCTCGACAGGGGGCAGGGAGACCCAGTACTTC
TRBV7-8	.	TRBD2	TRBJ2-3	CASSLGGSTGDTQYF	TGTGCCAGCAGCTTAGGCGGGAGTACCGGCGATACGCAGTATTTT
TRBV5-4	few	.	TRBJ1-5	CASSLGPSSNQPQHF	TGTGCCAGCAGCTTGGGGCCCAGCAGCAATCAGCCCCAGCATTTT
TRBV5-4	.	TRBD1	TRBJ1-6	CASSLAGTANSPLHF	TGTGCCAGCAGCTTGGCCGGGACAGCTAATTCACCCCTCCACTTT
TRBV7-2	.	.	TRBJ2-7	CASSLGAMQGGYEQYF	TGTGCCAGCAGCCTAGGGGCCATGCAGGGCGGCTACGAGCAGTACTTC
TRBV30	.	.	TRBJ2-7	CAYAVGYEQYF	TGTGCATACGCAGTGGGCTACGAGCAGTACTTC
TRBV27	.	TRBD2	TRBJ2-1	CASSPRGTSGLSYNEQFF	TGTGCCAGCAGTCCCAGGGGGACTAGCGGGCTCTCCTACAATGAGCAGTTCTTC
TRBV5-1	.	.	TRBJ2-5	CASSLDAVQETQYF	TGCGCCAGCAGCTTGGATGCAGTCCAAGAGACCCAGTACTTC
TRBV7-2	.	TRBD1	TRBJ1-2	CASSSTGVYYGYTF	TGTGCCAGCAGCTCCACAGGGGTTTACTATGGCTACACCTTC
TRBV7-8	once	TRBD2	TRBJ2-5	CASSFNSGMGRETQYF	TGTGCCAGCAGCTTTAATAGCGGGATGGGTCGGGAGACCCAGTACTTC
TRBV9	.	.	TRBJ2-7	CASSVGSGYSYEQYF	TGTGCCAGCAGCGTAGGTTCTGGGTATTCATACGAGCAGTACTTC
TRBV5-1	.	TRBD1	TRBJ2-2	CASSLNAGGDTGELFF	TGCGCCAGCAGCTTGAACGCAGGGGGTGACACCGGGGAGCTGTTTTTT
TRBV5-4	few	TRBD2	TRBJ2-7	CASSLAGAGALEQYF	TGTGCCAGCAGCTTGGCCGGGGCGGGAGCTCTCGAGCAGTACTTC
TRBV7-2	.	.	TRBJ2-3	CASSPDGNTDTQYF	TGTGCCAGCAGCCCGGACGGAAACACAGATACGCAGTATTTT
TRBV5-1	.	.	TRBJ2-1	CASSLVGISSYNEQFF	TGCGCCAGCAGCTTGGTGGGGATTAGCTCCTACAATGAGCAGTTCTTC
TRBV29-1	.	TRBD2	TRBJ2-2	CSADGGIRGEELFF	TGCAGCGCCGACGGGGGGATCCGAGGGGAGGAGCTGTTTTTT
TRBV28	few	TRBD2	TRBJ2-1	CASSCGGEGPCNEQFF	TGTGCCAGCAGTTGCGGGGGGGAGGGCCCTTGCAATGAGCAGTTCTTC
TRBV4-2	.	.	TRBJ1-2	CASSQAVRGDNFGYTF	TGTGCCAGCAGCCAGGCTGTGCGGGGGGATAACTTCGGCTACACCTTC
TRBV5-4	.	.	TRBJ2-2	CASSLAGGQNTGELFF	TGTGCCAGCAGCTTGGCAGGGGGGCAGAACACCGGGGAGCTGTTTTTT
TRBV5-1	.	.	TRBJ2-6	CASSLLGSSGANVLTF	TGCGCCAGCAGCTTGTTGGGCAGCTCTGGGGCCAACGTCCTGACTTTC
TRBV7-3	.	TRBD1	TRBJ1-1	CASSSSGGHTEAFF	TGTGCCAGCAGCTCCTCAGGGGGGCACACTGAAGCTTTCTTT
TRBV2	.	.	TRBJ2-5	CASKTGGETQYF	TGTGCCAGCAAGACAGGAGGGGAGACCCAGTACTTC
TRBV9	.	.	TRBJ1-1	CASSGDGAEAFF	TGTGCCAGCAGCGGGGATGGCGCTGAAGCTTTCTTT
TRBV11-2	.	TRBD2	TRBJ2-7	CASHGLAGGSYEQYF	TGTGCCAGCCACGGACTAGCGGGGGGTTCCTACGAGCAGTACTTC
TRBV28	few	.	TRBJ1-1	CASSATGTPNTEAFF	TGTGCCAGCAGTGCTACCGGGACACCTAACACTGAAGCTTTCTTT
TRBV18	.	.	TRBJ1-2	CASSPSGYGYTF	TGTGCCAGCTCACCATCCGGATATGGCTACACCTTC
TRBV7-3	.	TRBD1	TRBJ2-2	CASSSRQGATIPGELFF	TGTGCCAGCAGCTCCAGACAGGGGGCGACAATCCCCGGGGAGCTGTTTTTT
TRBV18	.	TRBD2	TRBJ2-7	CASSQNVAGSSYEQYF	TGTGCCAGCTCACAAAACGTAGCGGGAAGCTCCTACGAGCAGTACTTC